This T cell receptor beta chain came from a study of shared clonotypes between healthy human individuals. The DNA input per sorted-subset replicate PCR was about 0.2 ug, corresponding to 28,000 or so T cell genomes. Assay used: immunoSEQ multiplex PCR; TCRdb lists only in-frame clones, some missing. The sample records hundreds of thousands of clones, 95% to 98% being singletons. CDR3 size: 14 residues. CDR1 is MDHEN and CDR2 is SYDVKM in the germline V gene. V was clipped by 6 bases and J by 0 bases, with 11 bases between them. Sequenced material: naive CD4+ T cells sorted from blood. Subset here: CD45RA+ positively selected. The chain links TRBV28 to TRBJ2-5, with D possibly matching TRBD2 (5 bases). The receptor comes from a woman in her twenties or thirties in good health. CDR3 residues: CASRREGNQETQYF. CDR3 nucleotide sequence: TGTGCCAGCAGACGAGAGGGCAACCAAGAGACCCAGTACTTC.